This T cell receptor (beta chain) came from a study of T cells after posttransplantation cyclophosphamide. In its sample, this clone was seen many times. Repertoires were generated with immunoSEQ multiplex PCR, while TCRdb's copy carries only in-frame clones and drops some. The sample includes tens of thousands of clones, none of them occurring once. This CDR3 region has 14 residues. The germline V gene has CDR1 MNHEY and CDR2 SVGAGI. V shed 5 bases and J 1 base; nucleotides not matched to a gene: 2. Treatment was busulfan-fludarabine conditioning, a marrow graft, and cyclophosphamide on days +3 and +4.

Sequenced material: PBMCs, taken after allogeneic stem cell transplant with posttransplant cyclophosphamide. The clonotype was recovered from a young adult male patient who received an allogeneic stem cell transplant from a related donor, was CMV-positive, and had no GVHD. Some T cells may be provided by the graft donor. The V and J genes are TRBV6-5 and TRBJ1-1; 9 nucleotides match TRBD1. CDR3 DNA sequence: TGTGCCAGCAGTCCGGGACAGGGGAACACTGAAGCTTTCTTT. Its protein product is CASSPGQGNTEAFF.